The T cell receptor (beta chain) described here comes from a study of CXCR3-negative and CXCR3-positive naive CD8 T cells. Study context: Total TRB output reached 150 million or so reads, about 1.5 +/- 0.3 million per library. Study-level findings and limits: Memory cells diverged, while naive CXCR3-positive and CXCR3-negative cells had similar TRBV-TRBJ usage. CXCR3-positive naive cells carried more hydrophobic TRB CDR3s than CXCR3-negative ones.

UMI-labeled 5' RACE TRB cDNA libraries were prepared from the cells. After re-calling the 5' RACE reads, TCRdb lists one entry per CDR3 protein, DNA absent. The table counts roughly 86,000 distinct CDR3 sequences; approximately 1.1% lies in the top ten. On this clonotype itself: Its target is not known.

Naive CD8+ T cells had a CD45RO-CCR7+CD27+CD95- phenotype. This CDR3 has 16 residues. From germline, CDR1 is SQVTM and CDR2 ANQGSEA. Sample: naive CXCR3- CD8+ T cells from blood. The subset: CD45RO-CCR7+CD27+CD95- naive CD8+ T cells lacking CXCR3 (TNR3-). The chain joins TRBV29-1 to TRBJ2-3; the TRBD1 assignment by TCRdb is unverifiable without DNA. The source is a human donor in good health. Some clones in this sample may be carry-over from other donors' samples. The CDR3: CSVDLADRGFTDTQYF.